This T cell receptor beta chain was recovered during a study of blood T cell repertoires in COVID-19. Repertoires were generated with immunoSEQ multiplex PCR, while TCRdb's copy carries only in-frame clones and drops some. This table has 310,000 or so clones, around 86% appearing once. Germline V lookup: CDR1 SGHVS, CDR2 FQNEAQ. The CDR3 sequence is 14 residues long. Deletions cut 2 bases from V and 2 bases from J, with 7 bases between. The V and J genes are TRBV7-8 and TRBJ1-3, with a possible D match to TRBD1 (6 bases). Input material: peripheral blood. This TCR was recovered from a man aged 65 to 79 with acute or convalescent COVID-19. The CDR3 bases are TGTGCCAGCAGCTTACGGACAGCTGGAAACACCATATATTTT. Translation: CASSLRTAGNTIYF.